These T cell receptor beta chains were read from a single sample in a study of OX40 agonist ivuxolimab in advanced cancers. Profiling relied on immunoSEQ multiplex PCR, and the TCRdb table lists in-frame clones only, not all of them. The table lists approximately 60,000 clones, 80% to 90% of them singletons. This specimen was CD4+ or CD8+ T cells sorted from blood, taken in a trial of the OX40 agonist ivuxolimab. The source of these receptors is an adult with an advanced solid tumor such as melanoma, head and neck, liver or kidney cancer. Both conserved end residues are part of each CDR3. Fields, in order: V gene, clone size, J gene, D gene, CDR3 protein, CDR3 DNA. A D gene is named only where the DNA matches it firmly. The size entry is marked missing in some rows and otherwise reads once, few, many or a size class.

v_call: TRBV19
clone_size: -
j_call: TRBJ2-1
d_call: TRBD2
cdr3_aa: CASSILAGVGNEQFF
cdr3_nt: TGTGCCAGTAGTATCCTGGCGGGAGTTGGCAATGAGCAGTTCTTC

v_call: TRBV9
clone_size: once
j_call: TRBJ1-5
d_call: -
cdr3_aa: CASSPDGVDYQPQHF
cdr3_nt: TGTGCCAGCAGCCCGGACGGGGTCGACTATCAGCCCCAGCATTTT

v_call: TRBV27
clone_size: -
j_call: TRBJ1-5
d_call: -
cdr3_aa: CASSRGQHNQPQHF
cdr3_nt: TGTGCCAGCAGCCGGGGGCAGCACAATCAGCCCCAGCATTTT

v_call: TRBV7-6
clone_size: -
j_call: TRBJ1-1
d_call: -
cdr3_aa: CASSLAVDTEAFF
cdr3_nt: TGTGCCAGCAGCTTAGCGGTTGACACTGAAGCTTTCTTT

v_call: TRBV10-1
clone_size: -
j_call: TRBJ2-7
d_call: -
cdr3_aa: CASSERNDRGGYEQYF
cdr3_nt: TGCGCCAGCAGTGAGCGAAACGACAGGGGAGGGTACGAGCAGTACTTC

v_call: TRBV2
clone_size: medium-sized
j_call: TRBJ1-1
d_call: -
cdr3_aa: CASSAGLNTEAFF
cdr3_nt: TGTGCCAGCAGTGCAGGTCTGAACACTGAAGCTTTCTTT

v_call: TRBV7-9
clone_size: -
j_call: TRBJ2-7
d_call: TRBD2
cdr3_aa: CASSYGGGSYEQYF
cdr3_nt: TGTGCCAGCAGCTATGGAGGCGGGAGCTACGAGCAGTACTTC

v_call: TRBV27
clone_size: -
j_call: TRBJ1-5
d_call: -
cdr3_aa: CASSFFSNQPQHF
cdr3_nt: TGTGCCAGCAGTTTTTTTAGCAATCAGCCCCAGCATTTT

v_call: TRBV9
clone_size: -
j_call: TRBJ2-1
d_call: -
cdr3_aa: CASSVGGGSYNEQFF
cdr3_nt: TGTGCCAGCAGCGTAGGGGGCGGGTCCTACAATGAGCAGTTCTTC

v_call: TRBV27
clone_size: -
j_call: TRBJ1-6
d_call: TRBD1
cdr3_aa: CASSLMGTGDSPLHF
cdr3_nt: TGTGCCAGCAGTTTAATGGGGACAGGGGATTCACCCCTCCACTTT

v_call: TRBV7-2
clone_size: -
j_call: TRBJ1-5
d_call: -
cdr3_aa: CASSPPVIQGYGNQPQHF
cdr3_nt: TGTGCCAGCAGCCCGCCGGTTATACAGGGTTATGGCAATCAGCCCCAGCATTTT

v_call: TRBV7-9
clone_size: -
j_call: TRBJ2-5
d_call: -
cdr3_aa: CASSLLAQYQETQYF
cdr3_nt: TGTGCCAGCAGCTTATTGGCACAGTACCAAGAGACCCAGTACTTC

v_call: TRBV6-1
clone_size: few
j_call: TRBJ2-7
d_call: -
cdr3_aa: CASSESSYEQYF
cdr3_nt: TGTGCCAGCAGTGAGTCAAGCTACGAGCAGTACTTC

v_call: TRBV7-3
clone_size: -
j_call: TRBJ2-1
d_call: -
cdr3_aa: CASSPVGGGGDEQFF
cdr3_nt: TGTGCCAGCAGCCCCGTAGGGGGGGGCGGGGATGAGCAGTTCTTC

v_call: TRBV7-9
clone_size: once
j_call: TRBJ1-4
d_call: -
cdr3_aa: CASSRAVDEKLFF
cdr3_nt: TGTGCCAGCAGCCGGGCCGTGGATGAAAAACTGTTTTTT

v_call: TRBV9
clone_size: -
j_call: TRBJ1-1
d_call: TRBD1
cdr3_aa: CASRPRQGGTEAFF
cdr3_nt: TGTGCCAGCAGACCAAGACAGGGGGGCACTGAAGCTTTCTTT

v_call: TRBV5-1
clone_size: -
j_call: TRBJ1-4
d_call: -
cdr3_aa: CASSPSGGTNEKLFF
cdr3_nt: TGCGCCAGCAGCCCCTCGGGGGGAACTAATGAAAAACTGTTTTTT

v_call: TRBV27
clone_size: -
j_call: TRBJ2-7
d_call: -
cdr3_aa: CASSLSIAEPYYEQYF
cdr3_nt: TGTGCCAGCAGTTTATCGATTGCGGAACCCTACTACGAGCAGTACTTC

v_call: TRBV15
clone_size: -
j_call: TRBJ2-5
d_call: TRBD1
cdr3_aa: CATSRDRRDRGKETQYF
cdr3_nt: TGTGCCACCAGCAGAGACCGCCGGGACAGAGGTAAAGAGACCCAGTACTTC

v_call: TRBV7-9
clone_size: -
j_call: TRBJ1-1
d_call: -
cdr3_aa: CASSSPAGEAFF
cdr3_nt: TGTGCCAGCAGCTCCCCGGCTGGTGAAGCTTTCTTT

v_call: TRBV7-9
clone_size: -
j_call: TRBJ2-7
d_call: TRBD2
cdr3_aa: CASSWPSGSPYEQYF
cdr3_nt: TGTGCCAGCAGCTGGCCCAGCGGGAGCCCCTACGAGCAGTACTTC

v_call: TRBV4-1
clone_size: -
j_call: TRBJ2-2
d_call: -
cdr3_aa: CASSQVHGTGELFF
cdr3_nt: TGCGCCAGCAGCCAAGTCCATGGGACCGGGGAGCTGTTTTTT

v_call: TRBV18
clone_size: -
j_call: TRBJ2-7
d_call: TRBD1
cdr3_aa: CASSPGGQGRYEQYF
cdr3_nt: TGTGCCAGCTCTCCCGGGGGACAGGGGAGGTACGAGCAGTACTTC

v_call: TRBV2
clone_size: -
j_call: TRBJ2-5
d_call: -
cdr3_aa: CASDPGETQYF
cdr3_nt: TGTGCCAGTGACCCGGGGGAGACCCAGTACTTC

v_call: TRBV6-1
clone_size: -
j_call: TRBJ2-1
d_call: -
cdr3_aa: CASRGYNEQFF
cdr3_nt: TGTGCCAGTAGAGGATACAATGAGCAGTTCTTC

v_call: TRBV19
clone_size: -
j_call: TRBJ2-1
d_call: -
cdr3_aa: CGVGSGLGQFF
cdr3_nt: TGTGGAGTAGGTTCAGGGCTCGGTCAGTTCTTC